Sequencing of this TCR beta chain was carried out in a study of persistence of HIV-infected CD4 T cells. Background on the study: Median time on suppressive ART was 8 to 9 years. General observations from the study: Antigen-responding cells were enriched for degenerate expanded CDR3beta sequences. Compared with CD3/CD28-stimulated cells, CMV- and Gag-responding cells showed lower TCRbeta richness.

Trimming shortened V by 4 bases and J by 3 bases, and 17 bases separated the two germline ends. Germline loops: CDR1 SGHDT, CDR2 YYEEEE. The CDR3 has 15 residues. This was the immunoSEQ version 4 assay in survey mode. The table came from immunoSEQ multiplex PCR; TCRdb's copy has only in-frame clones and leaves some out. The profile shows approximately 7,000 clones, around three quarters of them singletons. Cells were stimulated with CMV-infected fibroblast lysates at approximately 10 ug/mL. Sorting selected CD4+ T cells upregulating both CD40 ligand and CD69. Plasma HIV-1 RNA stayed below 50 copies/mL for at least 4 years. About this clone: What it binds is unknown.

The sample in question was CD4+ T cells sorted from PBMCs after approximately 18-hour stimulation, obtained from a patient who received antiretroviral therapy. V is TRBV5-6 and J is TRBJ2-7, with D uncertain. This receptor was identified in an adult woman with HIV who was CMV-seropositive. CDR3 sequence reads: CASSGKRVLDYEQYF. DNA of the CDR3: TGTGCCAGCAGCGGAAAACGGGTCCTAGACTACGAGCAGTACTTC. The full variable domain, with the rest looked up from reference TRBV5-6 and TRBJ2-7, is DAGVTQSPTHLIKTRGQQVTLRCSPKSGHDTVSWYQQALGQGPQFIFQYYEEEERQRGNFPDRFSGHQFPNYSSELNVNALLLGDSALYLCASSGKRVLDYEQYFGPGTRLTVT.